This is a list of T cell receptor beta chains from one sample in a study of post-analysis software for immune sequencing data. TCRdb reprocessed the PCR reads via MiXCR and lists one record per CDR3 protein. Among roughly 200,000 distinct CDR3 sequences listed, 25% to 35% were seen once. The sample comprised blood. Receptor source: a girl aged 2-17 years with multiple sclerosis. CDR3s include the opening cysteine and the closing phenylalanine or tryptophan. Each record gives: clone size, V gene, D gene, J gene, CDR3 DNA, CDR3 protein. A D gene is named only where the DNA matches it firmly. Size is stated for part of the rows, as once, few or many counts, or as a class when the clone is expanded.

many,TRBV7-2,NA,TRBJ2-5,TGTGCCAGCAGCCTAGACCCTCAAGAGACCCAGTACTTC,CASSLDPQETQYF
many,TRBV20-1,NA,TRBJ1-2,TGCAGTGCTAGAGACGGCAGGGGCGGCTATGGCTACACCTTC,CSARDGRGGYGYTF
NA,TRBV6-1,NA,TRBJ2-7,TGTGCCAGCAGCCCGCTAGCGGGAGTGCGGACAGGGGCCTACGAGCAGTACTTC,CASSPLAGVRTGAYEQYF
few,TRBV12-3/TRBV12-4,NA,TRBJ1-5,TGTGCCAGCGGATTGGAGCAGCCCCAGCATTTT,CASGLEQPQHF
few,TRBV18,TRBD1,TRBJ1-1,TGTGCCAGCTCACGGGACAGGGCTGAGGCTTTCTTT,CASSRDRAEAFF
NA,TRBV5-1,NA,TRBJ2-7,TGCGCCAGCAGCTTGGTGGGAGTGGGCAATGAGCAGTACTTC,CASSLVGVGNEQYF
NA,TRBV6-2/TRBV6-3,TRBD2,TRBJ2-1,TGTGCCAGCAGTCGAACGGGACTAGCGGGGGTTAGCTCCTACAATGAGCAGTTCTTC,CASSRTGLAGVSSYNEQFF
many,TRBV24-1,TRBD1,TRBJ2-5,TGTGCCACCAGTGATTTCTCCGGGACAGAGTACCAAGAGACCCAGTACTTC,CATSDFSGTEYQETQYF
many,TRBV5-1,TRBD1,TRBJ1-2,TGCGCCAGCAGCTTTGATCCGGGACAGGGGGACTATGGCTACACCTTC,CASSFDPGQGDYGYTF
NA,TRBV5-1,NA,TRBJ2-1,TGCGCCAGCGGACCCAGGTCCTACAATGAGCAGTTCTTC,CASGPRSYNEQFF
NA,TRBV7-2,NA,TRBJ1-1,TGTGCCAGCAGCCGAGAAACAGGGAACACTGAAGCTTTCTTT,CASSRETGNTEAFF
few,TRBV7-2,TRBD2,TRBJ2-1,TGTGCCAGCAGCCCACGGGGGGTGTCATACAATGAGCAGTTCTTC,CASSPRGVSYNEQFF
NA,TRBV27,TRBD1,TRBJ2-1,TGTGCCAGCAGACTGGGACAGGGGAGCTACAATGAGCAGTTCTTC,CASRLGQGSYNEQFF
NA,TRBV28,TRBD1,TRBJ2-7,TGTGCCAGCAGTTTATTGCGACAGGGGTGGTACGAGCAGTACTTC,CASSLLRQGWYEQYF
few,TRBV20-1,NA,TRBJ1-6,TGCAGTGCTCCCGTCCAGAGCTCCTATAATTCACCCCTCCACTTT,CSAPVQSSYNSPLHF